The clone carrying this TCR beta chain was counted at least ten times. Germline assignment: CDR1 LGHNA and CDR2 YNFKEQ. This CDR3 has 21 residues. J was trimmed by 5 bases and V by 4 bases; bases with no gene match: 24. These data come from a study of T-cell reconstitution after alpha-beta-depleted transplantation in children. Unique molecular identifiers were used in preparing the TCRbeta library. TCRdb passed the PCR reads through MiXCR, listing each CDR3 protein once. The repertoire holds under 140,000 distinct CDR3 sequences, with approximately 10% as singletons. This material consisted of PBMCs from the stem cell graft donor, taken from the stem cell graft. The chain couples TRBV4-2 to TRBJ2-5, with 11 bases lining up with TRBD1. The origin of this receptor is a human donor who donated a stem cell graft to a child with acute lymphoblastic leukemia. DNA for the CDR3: TGTGCCAGCAGCCTCCTCCTATCGGGACAGGGGGGCACTTCGGCGGGGGAGACCCAGTACTTC. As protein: CASSLLLSGQGGTSAGETQYF.